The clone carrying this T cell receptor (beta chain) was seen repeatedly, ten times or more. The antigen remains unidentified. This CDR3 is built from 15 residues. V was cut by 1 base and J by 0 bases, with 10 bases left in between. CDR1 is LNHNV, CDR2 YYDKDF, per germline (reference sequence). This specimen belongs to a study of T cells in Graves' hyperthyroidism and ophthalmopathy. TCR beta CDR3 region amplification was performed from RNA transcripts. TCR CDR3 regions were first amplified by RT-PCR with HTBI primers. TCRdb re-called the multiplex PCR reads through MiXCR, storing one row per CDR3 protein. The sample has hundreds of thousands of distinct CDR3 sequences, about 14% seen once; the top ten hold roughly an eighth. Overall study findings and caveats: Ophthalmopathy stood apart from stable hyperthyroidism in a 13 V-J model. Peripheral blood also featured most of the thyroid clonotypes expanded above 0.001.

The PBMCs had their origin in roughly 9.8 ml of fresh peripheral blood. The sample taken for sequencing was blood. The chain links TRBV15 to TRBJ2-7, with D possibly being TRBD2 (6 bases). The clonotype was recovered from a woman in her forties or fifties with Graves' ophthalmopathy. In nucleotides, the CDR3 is TGTGCCACCAGCAGAGTCCCTAGCGTCTCCTACGAGCAGTACTTC. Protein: CATSRVPSVSYEQYF.